This TCR beta chain was recorded in a study of low-dose radiotherapy and immunotherapy resistance in tumors. Across the whole study: Across 26 weeks, 13 Gy in total went to Cohort 2, delivered as 1 Gy per fraction every two weeks. Every six weeks patients received intravenous ipilimumab 1 mg/kg, and every two weeks they received intravenous nivolumab 240 mg. Daily, from cycle 1 day 1 and for four cycles, patients took oral aspirin 300 mg.

This clonotype was observed at least ten times. The time point denotes: after trial treatment. The treatment is: LDRT plus nivolumab, ipilimumab, low-dose cyclophosphamide and aspirin (RACIN trial). Patients deemed eligible presented with advanced solid tumors lacking tumor-infiltrating lymphocytes. Priming of first-strand cDNA relied on TRAV- and TRBV-specific primers (covering alpha and beta chains). The TCRs were subjected to amplification over approximately 18 PCR cycles employing a constant-region primer in conjunction with a V-primer adapter. Each CDR3 protein gets one entry after TCRdb re-called the reads with MiXCR. The sample includes 35,000 to 45,000 distinct CDR3 sequences, about 25% of them seen just once. The source of this sequence is a male donor with prostate cancer. The specimen comprised PBMCs, sampled after low-dose radiotherapy plus immunotherapy.

The CDR3 spells CASSSPRQRSGELFF. The DNA of the CDR3 is TGTGCCAGCAGCTCTCCCAGACAGCGATCCGGGGAGCTGTTTTTT. V usage is TRBV7-3 and J usage is TRBJ2-2, with a weak D call TRBD1 (5 bases). Germline V gene lookup returns CDR1 SGHTA and CDR2 FQGTGA. Trimming removed 4 bases at V and 6 bases at J, with 15 bases between. There are 15 residues in the CDR3.